This TCR beta chain was documented in a study of T cell responses to AZD1222 COVID-19 vaccine. Concerning this clone: What it binds is unknown.

Assay used: immunoSEQ multiplex PCR; TCRdb lists only in-frame clones, some missing. The sample has roughly 140,000 clones; approximately 89% are singletons. Whole-study results and caveats: Repertoire sampling happened only post peak T cell response. Seropositive AZD1222 recipients at baseline numbered only six or seven. Reportedly, nearly half the spike-specific TCRs target unmutated variant regions.

The clonotype comes from an adult in good health. The sample consisted of peripheral blood, taken on day 0 of AZD1222 vaccination.

CDR3 in DNA: TGTGCCAGCAGCCTCCCCCCGGCCGCGGGAGGGCTAGGAGGGACAGATACGCAGTATTTT. Protein: CASSLPPAAGGLGGTDTQYF. The chain links TRBV4-2 to TRBJ2-3, with 9 bases that match TRBD2. There are 20 residues in the CDR3. The J segment lost 3 bases and the V segment lost 4 bases, leaving 20 bases of the junction unmatched. The germline V gene has CDR1 LGHNA and CDR2 YNFKEQ.